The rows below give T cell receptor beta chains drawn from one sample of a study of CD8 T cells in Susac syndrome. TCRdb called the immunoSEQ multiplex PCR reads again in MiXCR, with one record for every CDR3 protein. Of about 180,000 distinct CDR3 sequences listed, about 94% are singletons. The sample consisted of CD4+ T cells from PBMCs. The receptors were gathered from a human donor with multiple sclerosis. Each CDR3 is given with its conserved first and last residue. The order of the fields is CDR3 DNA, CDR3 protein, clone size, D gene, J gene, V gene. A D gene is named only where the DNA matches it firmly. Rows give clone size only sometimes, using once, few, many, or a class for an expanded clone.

CDR3nt: TGTGCCAGCTCTCTTGGGACTGGAACCTACGAGCAGTACTTC
CDR3aa: CASSLGTGTYEQYF
abundance: few
d_gene: NA
j_gene: TRBJ2-7
v_gene: TRBV18

CDR3nt: TGTGCCAGCAGCCTTATCCCCGACAGGGCGCCTTATGGCTACACCTTC
CDR3aa: CASSLIPDRAPYGYTF
abundance: NA
d_gene: TRBD1
j_gene: TRBJ1-2
v_gene: TRBV27

CDR3nt: TGCAGCGTTGTCGAGACAGGGGGAGCAGATACGCAGTATTTT
CDR3aa: CSVVETGGADTQYF
abundance: NA
d_gene: TRBD1
j_gene: TRBJ2-3
v_gene: TRBV29-1

CDR3nt: TGCAGCGTAGGAAGGGGGGCCTCTGAAGCTTTCTTT
CDR3aa: CSVGRGASEAFF
abundance: NA
d_gene: NA
j_gene: TRBJ1-1
v_gene: TRBV29-1

CDR3nt: TGTGCCACCGGACAGGGGGTATCATTGAACTATGGCTACACCTTC
CDR3aa: CATGQGVSLNYGYTF
abundance: NA
d_gene: TRBD1
j_gene: TRBJ1-2
v_gene: TRBV5-4

CDR3nt: TGTGCCAGCTCCCAAAGGACTAGCCGGGCTGAGCAGTTCTTC
CDR3aa: CASSQRTSRAEQFF
abundance: once
d_gene: TRBD2
j_gene: TRBJ2-1
v_gene: TRBV18

CDR3nt: TGCGCCAGCAGCCAAGCAGACAAAGGGGTTACAGATACGCAGTATTTT
CDR3aa: CASSQADKGVTDTQYF
abundance: NA
d_gene: NA
j_gene: TRBJ2-3
v_gene: TRBV4-1

CDR3nt: TGTGCCAGCTCACGAGATGACAGCTACGAGCAGTACTTC
CDR3aa: CASSRDDSYEQYF
abundance: NA
d_gene: NA
j_gene: TRBJ2-7
v_gene: TRBV18

CDR3nt: TGCAGTGCTAGAGATGATCGGGGGAACACTGAAGCTTTCTTT
CDR3aa: CSARDDRGNTEAFF
abundance: NA
d_gene: NA
j_gene: TRBJ1-1
v_gene: TRBV20-1

CDR3nt: TGTACACACAGGGGAGTAGACTATGGCTACACCTTC
CDR3aa: CTHRGVDYGYTF
abundance: NA
d_gene: TRBD1
j_gene: TRBJ1-2
v_gene: TRBV30

CDR3nt: TGTGCCAGCAGCTCAGGACTAGCGGGGACCTACAATGAGCAGTTCTTC
CDR3aa: CASSSGLAGTYNEQFF
abundance: once
d_gene: TRBD2
j_gene: TRBJ2-1
v_gene: TRBV6-2/TRBV6-3

CDR3nt: TGCAGCATCCGGGACCCAAACCATGAGCAGTTCTTC
CDR3aa: CSIRDPNHEQFF
abundance: NA
d_gene: NA
j_gene: TRBJ2-1
v_gene: TRBV29-1

CDR3nt: TGTGCCAGTAGTATAGGGGAGAAGGAAGCTTTCTTT
CDR3aa: CASSIGEKEAFF
abundance: NA
d_gene: NA
j_gene: TRBJ1-1
v_gene: TRBV19